The 9 T cell receptor beta chains listed next were all sequenced from one sample in a study of T-cell reconstitution after alpha-beta-depleted transplantation in children. For TCRbeta, the library was prepared with unique molecular identifiers. A single record per CDR3 protein comes from TCRdb applying MiXCR to the PCR reads. Found here are hundreds of thousands of distinct CDR3 sequences, approximately 8% of them singletons; the top ten hold under 8%. Sequences were derived from PBMCs, mostly from graft donor cells, sampled 180 days after TCRalphabeta/CD19-depleted stem cell transplant. The receptor source for this set is a male patient between 5 and 17 years old who had a stem cell transplant for acute lymphoblastic leukemia, so the T cells may come from the graft donor.

This clonotype was seen ten or more times. V usage is TRBV9 and J usage is TRBJ2-2; D ambiguous. Germline-derived CDR1 and CDR2 are SGDLS and YYNGEE. This CDR3 comprises 15 residues. Trimming removed 3 bases from V and 5 bases from J, with 14 bases in between. The CDR3 DNA is TGTGCCAGCAGCGAGCGACTCCTGGGGACCGGGGAGCTGTTTTTT. Translated: CASSERLLGTGELFF. Variable domain in full (rest from reference TRBV9 and TRBJ2-2): DSGVTQTPKHLITATGQRVTLRCSPRSGDLSVYWYQQSLDQGLQFLIQYYNGEERAKGNILERFSAQQFPDLHSELNLSSLELGDSALYFCASSERLLGTGELFFGEGSRLTVL.

This clonotype was counted at least ten times. The chain joins TRBV9 to TRBJ2-1; 7 bases align to TRBD1. Trimming took 3 bases from V and 10 from J; bases not matched to a gene: 13. The CDR3 has 15 amino acids. Germline CDR1 reads SGDLS; CDR2 reads YYNGEE. The CDR3 nucleotides read TGTGCCAGCAGCGCCCGGGACAGCGCCCTATACGAGCAGTTCTTC. Amino acids: CASSARDSALYEQFF.

This clonotype was recorded many times. The chain joins TRBV5-5 to TRBJ1-2; TRBD1 might be the D (6 bases). Germline lookup yields CDR1 SGHKS and CDR2 YYEKEE (reference sequence). Trimming removed 4 bases at V and 11 bases at J, with 12 bases between. The CDR3 runs 11 residues. The CDR3 nucleotides read TGTGCCAGCAGCCGCGACAGGAGTTACACCTTC. This codes for CASSRDRSYTF.

This clonotype was detected many times. The rearrangement joins TRBV7-2 to TRBJ1-1; 7 positions agree with TRBD1. V shed 5 bases and J 1 base; nucleotides not matched to a gene: 10. Germline lookup yields CDR1 SGHTA and CDR2 FQGNSA. The CDR3 totals 16 residues. CDR3 region: CASSPRRQGGNTEAFF. CDR3 DNA: TGTGCCAGCAGCCCTCGGAGACAGGGAGGGAACACTGAAGCTTTCTTT.

This clonotype occurred many times. V is TRBV5-1 and J is TRBJ2-4; weak D call: TRBD2 (9 bases). Deletions cut 2 bases from V and 6 bases from J, with 15 bases between. This CDR3 has 15 residues. CDR1 and CDR2 from the germline V gene are SGHRS and YFSETQ. The CDR3, as DNA: TGCGCCAGCAGCTTCACAGGGGGACTAGCAAACATTCAGTACTTC. It translates to CASSFTGGLANIQYF. Combining the CDR3 with reference TRBV5-1 and TRBJ2-4 gives the whole variable domain KAGVTQTPRYLIKTRGQQVTLSCSPISGHRSVSWYQQTPGQGLQFLFEYFSETQRNKGNFPGRFSGRQFSNSRSEMNVSTLELGDSALYLCASSFTGGLANIQYFGAGTRLSVL.

The chain couples TRBV6-2 or TRBV6-3 to TRBJ2-1, with TRBD2 matching 10 bases. The CDR3 sequence is 14 residues long. Germline loops: CDR1 MNHEY, CDR2 SVGEGT. After removal of 5 bases from V and 7 bases from J, the junction contained 5 bases not matched to a gene. The CDR3 nucleotides are TGTGCCAGCAGTAAGCGGGGGGGCAGAAATGAGCAGTTCTTC. Its protein product is CASSKRGGRNEQFF.

The rearrangement uses TRBV20-1 and TRBJ2-7; the D is unclear. The germline V gene encodes CDR1 DFQATT and CDR2 SNEGSKA (reference sequence). This CDR3 has 11 amino acids. V lost 1 base to trimming and J lost 4 bases, with 5 bases between them. The CDR3 DNA is TGCAGTGCTAGAGGCACTTACGAGCAGTACTTC. Amino acid sequence: CSARGTYEQYF.

Ten or more counts support this clonotype. This chain connects TRBV7-8 to TRBJ2-3, with TRBD1 matching 7 bases. V was pared by 2 bases and J by 7 bases, with 6 bases of the junction left unmatched. The CDR3 has 14 residues. The germline CDR1 and CDR2 sequences are SGHVS and FQNEAQ. CDR3 sequence (DNA): TGTGCCAGCAGCTTATTCGGACAGGTCCATACGCAGTATTTT. As protein: CASSLFGQVHTQYF.

This clonotype was detected ten times or more. The chain is built from TRBV10-3 and TRBJ2-3, with a possible D match to TRBD1 (5 bases). Looked up from germline, CDR1 is ENHRY and CDR2 is SYGVKD. CDR3 length: 14 residues. Trimming took off 5 bases at V and 6 bases at J, with 15 bases between the two ends. CDR3 nucleotide sequence: TGTGCCATCAGTCATCCCCCAGGGTCGGATACGCAGTATTTT. Translation: CAISHPPGSDTQYF.